A selection of T cell receptor beta chains follows, all from one sample in a study of cytomegalovirus exposure and HLA in healthy donors. Some clones are missing from TCRdb's copy, which holds only in-frame ones; the method was immunoSEQ multiplex PCR. The sample table includes about 33,000 clones. Input material: PBMCs. The receptors here all came from a man aged 35-49 years in good health and CMV-seronegative. Both conserved end residues are part of each CDR3. The D gene is left open where the match is weak.

d_call: NA; v_call: TRBV7-2; j_call: TRBJ2-5; cdr3_aa: CASSQAETQYF; cdr3_nt: TGTGCCAGCAGTCAAGCTGAGACCCAGTACTTC
d_call: NA; v_call: TRBV7-9; j_call: TRBJ1-4; cdr3_aa: CASTLTVYNEKLFF; cdr3_nt: TGTGCCAGCACCTTGACAGTATATAATGAAAAACTGTTTTTT
d_call: NA; v_call: TRBV6-5; j_call: TRBJ2-7; cdr3_aa: CASSSRQDSYEQYF; cdr3_nt: TGTGCCAGCAGTTCCCGACAGGACTCCTACGAGCAGTACTTC
d_call: NA; v_call: TRBV6-5; j_call: TRBJ1-2; cdr3_aa: CASSFQGGPEGYTF; cdr3_nt: TGTGCCAGCAGTTTCCAAGGAGGGCCAGAGGGCTACACCTTC
d_call: TRBD2; v_call: TRBV9; j_call: TRBJ2-2; cdr3_aa: CASSVGSGSGTGELFF; cdr3_nt: TGTGCCAGCAGCGTGGGTAGCGGGAGCGGGACCGGGGAGCTGTTTTTT
d_call: TRBD1; v_call: TRBV11-3; j_call: TRBJ2-3; cdr3_aa: CASSWDRGYTQYF; cdr3_nt: TGTGCCAGCAGCTGGGACAGGGGGTATACGCAGTATTTT
d_call: NA; v_call: TRBV18; j_call: TRBJ2-7; cdr3_aa: CASSPLGPGNSYEQYF; cdr3_nt: TGTGCCAGCTCACCCTTAGGTCCAGGGAACTCCTACGAGCAGTACTTC
d_call: TRBD1; v_call: TRBV2; j_call: TRBJ2-5; cdr3_aa: CARSPGGSETQYF; cdr3_nt: TGTGCCAGGTCGCCAGGGGGCTCTGAGACCCAGTACTTC
d_call: NA; v_call: TRBV5-1; j_call: TRBJ1-1; cdr3_aa: CASSSRGGTEAFF; cdr3_nt: TGCGCCAGCAGCTCCAGGGGCGGCACTGAAGCTTTCTTT
d_call: NA; v_call: TRBV29-1; j_call: TRBJ2-2; cdr3_aa: CSAPLGATGELFF; cdr3_nt: TGCAGCGCCCCCCTAGGAGCCACCGGGGAGCTGTTTTTT
d_call: TRBD2; v_call: TRBV7-9; j_call: TRBJ2-5; cdr3_aa: CASSLVLAGETQYF; cdr3_nt: TGTGCCAGCAGCTTAGTTCTAGCGGGGGAGACCCAGTACTTC
d_call: NA; v_call: TRBV6-5; j_call: TRBJ2-7; cdr3_aa: CASSSPGWGYYEQYF; cdr3_nt: TGTGCCAGCAGTTCCCCGGGATGGGGTTACTACGAGCAGTACTTC
d_call: TRBD2; v_call: TRBV4-1; j_call: TRBJ2-5; cdr3_aa: CASSPRSTSGMRETQYF; cdr3_nt: TGCGCCAGCAGCCCCCGATCGACTAGCGGGATGAGAGAGACCCAGTACTTC
d_call: NA; v_call: TRBV5-4; j_call: TRBJ1-1; cdr3_aa: CASSFGPMNTEAFF; cdr3_nt: TGTGCCAGCAGCTTTGGGCCGATGAACACTGAAGCTTTCTTT
d_call: TRBD2; v_call: TRBV15; j_call: TRBJ2-1; cdr3_aa: CATSRSIRTLAATDNEQFF; cdr3_nt: TGTGCCACCAGCAGATCCATTAGAACCCTAGCGGCCACCGACAATGAGCAGTTCTTC
d_call: TRBD1; v_call: TRBV7-2; j_call: TRBJ1-2; cdr3_aa: CASSPGQVLNYGYTF; cdr3_nt: TGTGCCAGCAGCCCGGGACAGGTACTCAACTATGGCTACACCTTC